The sequence of this T cell receptor (beta chain) was determined in a study of blood T cells in healthy people across ages. This clonotype has a count of ten or more. J was trimmed by 0 bases and V by 6 bases; bases with no gene match: 8. The CDR3 loop spans 15 amino acids. Germline CDR1 is SNHLY and CDR2 is FYNNEI. A second PCR, run for roughly 7 to 12 cycles, used a sample-barcoded 5' primer plus a J-beta primer mix. Each CDR3 protein is one row after TCRdb ran MiXCR on the 5' RACE reads. The sample gives over 450,000 distinct CDR3 sequences, around 24% of which show up once; roughly 9.4% is in the top ten. In addition, the sample was reused for a study of T cells of mothers and their children.

The sample was blood. V and J are TRBV2 and TRBJ2-7; the match to TRBD2 covers 7 bases. This sequence was found in a boy between 10 and 17 years old in good health. DNA for the CDR3: TGTGCCAGCAGCCCGGGGGGTACCCTCTCCTACGAGCAGTACTTC. It specifies CASSPGGTLSYEQYF.